This T cell receptor (beta chain) was captured by sequencing in a study of blood T cell repertoires in COVID-19. Clones were read by immunoSEQ multiplex PCR, and TCRdb kept only the in-frame ones, dropping some. The sample comprises 240,000 or so clones, 86% of which are singletons, and approximately 3% rests with the top ten. CDR3 length: 15 residues. Germline V lookup: CDR1 LNHDA, CDR2 SQIVND (reference sequence). The J segment lost 4 bases and the V segment lost 6 bases, leaving 11 bases of the junction unmatched. Sample: peripheral blood. This sequence joins TRBV19 and TRBJ1-1, with 7 bases fitting TRBD1. The sequence derives from a woman aged 25 to 39 who had recovered from COVID-19. This chain's CDR3 is CASSPGGQEGTEAFF. Written as DNA, the CDR3 is TGTGCCAGTAGCCCAGGTGGACAGGAGGGCACTGAAGCTTTCTTT.